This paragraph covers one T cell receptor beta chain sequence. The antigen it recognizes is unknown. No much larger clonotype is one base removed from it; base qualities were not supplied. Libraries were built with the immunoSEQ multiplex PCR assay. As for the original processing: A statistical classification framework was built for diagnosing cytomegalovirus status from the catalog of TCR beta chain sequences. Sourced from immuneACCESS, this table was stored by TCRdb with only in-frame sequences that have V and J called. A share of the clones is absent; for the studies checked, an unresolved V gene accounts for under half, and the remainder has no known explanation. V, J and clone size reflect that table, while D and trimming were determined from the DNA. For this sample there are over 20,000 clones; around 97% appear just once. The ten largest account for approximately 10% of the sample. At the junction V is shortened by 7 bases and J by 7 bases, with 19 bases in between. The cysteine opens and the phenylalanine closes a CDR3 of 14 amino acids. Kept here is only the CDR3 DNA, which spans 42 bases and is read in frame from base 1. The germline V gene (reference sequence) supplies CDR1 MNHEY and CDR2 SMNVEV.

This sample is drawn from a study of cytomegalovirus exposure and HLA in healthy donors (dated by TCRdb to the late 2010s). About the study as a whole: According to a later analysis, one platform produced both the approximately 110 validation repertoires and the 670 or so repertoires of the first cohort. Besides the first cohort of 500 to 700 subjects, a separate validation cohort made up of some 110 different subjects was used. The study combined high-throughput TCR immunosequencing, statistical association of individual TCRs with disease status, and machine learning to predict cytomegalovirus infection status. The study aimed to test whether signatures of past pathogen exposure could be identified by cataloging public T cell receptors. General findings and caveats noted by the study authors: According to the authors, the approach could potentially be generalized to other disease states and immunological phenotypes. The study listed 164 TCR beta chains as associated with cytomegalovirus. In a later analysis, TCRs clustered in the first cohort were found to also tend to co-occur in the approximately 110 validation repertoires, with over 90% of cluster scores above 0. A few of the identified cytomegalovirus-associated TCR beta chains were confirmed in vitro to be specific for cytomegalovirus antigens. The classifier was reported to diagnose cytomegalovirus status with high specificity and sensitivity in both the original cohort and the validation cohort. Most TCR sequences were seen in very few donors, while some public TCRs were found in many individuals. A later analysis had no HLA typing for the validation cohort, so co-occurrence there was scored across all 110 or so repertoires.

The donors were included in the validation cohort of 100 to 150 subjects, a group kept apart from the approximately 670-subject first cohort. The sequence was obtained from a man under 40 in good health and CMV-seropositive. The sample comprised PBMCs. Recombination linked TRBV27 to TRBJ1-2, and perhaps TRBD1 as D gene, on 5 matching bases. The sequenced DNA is TGTGCCAGCAAGGGCGGGACGGCCCTATTTGGCTACACCTTC. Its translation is CASKGGTALFGYTF.